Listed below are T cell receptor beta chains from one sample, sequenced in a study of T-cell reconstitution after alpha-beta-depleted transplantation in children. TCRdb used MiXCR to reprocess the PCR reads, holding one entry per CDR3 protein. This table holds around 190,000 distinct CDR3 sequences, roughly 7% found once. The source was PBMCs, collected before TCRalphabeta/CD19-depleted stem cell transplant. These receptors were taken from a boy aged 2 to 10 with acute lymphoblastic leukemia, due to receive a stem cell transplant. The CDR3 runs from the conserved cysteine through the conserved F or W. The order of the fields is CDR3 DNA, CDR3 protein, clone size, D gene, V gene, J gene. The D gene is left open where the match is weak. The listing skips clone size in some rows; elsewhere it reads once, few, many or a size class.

cdr3_nt: TGCGCCAGCAGCTGGCCGGCGGGGCTAGCGGAAGAGACCCAGTACTTC
cdr3_aa: CASSWPAGLAEETQYF
clone_size: .
d_call: TRBD2
v_call: TRBV5-1
j_call: TRBJ2-5

cdr3_nt: TGTGCCAGCAGTTTATTAAGGGACCAAAACATTCAGTACTTC
cdr3_aa: CASSLLRDQNIQYF
clone_size: .
d_call: .
v_call: TRBV27
j_call: TRBJ2-4

cdr3_nt: TGCAGTGCCCCATTAACCCTGGATGGAAGAAGCTCCTACAATGAGCAGTTCTTC
cdr3_aa: CSAPLTLDGRSSYNEQFF
clone_size: many
d_call: .
v_call: TRBV20-1
j_call: TRBJ2-1

cdr3_nt: TGTGCCAGCGAGGGACATACCTACGAGCAGTACTTC
cdr3_aa: CASEGHTYEQYF
clone_size: few
d_call: .
v_call: TRBV5-6
j_call: TRBJ2-7

cdr3_nt: TGTGCCAGCAGCGTAGGCCCGAGACTAACTACCTCCTACAATGAGCAGTTCTTC
cdr3_aa: CASSVGPRLTTSYNEQFF
clone_size: .
d_call: .
v_call: TRBV9
j_call: TRBJ2-1

cdr3_nt: TGTGCCAGCAGCCCGGGGGGGCGCGGAACCGGGGAGCTGTTTTTT
cdr3_aa: CASSPGGRGTGELFF
clone_size: many
d_call: TRBD2
v_call: TRBV12-3/TRBV12-4
j_call: TRBJ2-2

cdr3_nt: TGTGCCCGACGTGATCGGGACACCAACTATGGCTACACCTTC
cdr3_aa: CARRDRDTNYGYTF
clone_size: few
d_call: .
v_call: TRBV30
j_call: TRBJ1-2

cdr3_nt: TGTGCCATCAGTGAACGGGATACGCAGTATTTT
cdr3_aa: CAISERDTQYF
clone_size: many
d_call: .
v_call: TRBV10-3
j_call: TRBJ2-3

cdr3_nt: TGTGCCAGCAGCTTGGTTTCAGAGTACACCGGGGAGCTGTTTTTT
cdr3_aa: CASSLVSEYTGELFF
clone_size: many
d_call: .
v_call: TRBV5-5
j_call: TRBJ2-2

cdr3_nt: TGTGCCAGCAGCTTAGGCCAGCGGTACGAGCAGTACTTC
cdr3_aa: CASSLGQRYEQYF
clone_size: many
d_call: .
v_call: TRBV7-2
j_call: TRBJ2-7

cdr3_nt: TGTGCCAGCAGCTTAGTTAGCGGGGGGTGGACAGATACGCAGTATTTT
cdr3_aa: CASSLVSGGWTDTQYF
clone_size: .
d_call: TRBD2
v_call: TRBV7-2
j_call: TRBJ2-3

cdr3_nt: TGTGCCAGCAGCTTGGTAGGGGCGGGCGGTTCCTACAATGAGCAGTTCTTC
cdr3_aa: CASSLVGAGGSYNEQFF
clone_size: many
d_call: .
v_call: TRBV5-5
j_call: TRBJ2-1

cdr3_nt: TGTGCCAGCAGAGCCGGGACAGGGGTCACCTACGAGCAGTACTTC
cdr3_aa: CASRAGTGVTYEQYF
clone_size: few
d_call: TRBD1
v_call: TRBV7-2
j_call: TRBJ2-7

cdr3_nt: TGTGCCAGCAGCCGAGGACAGGGAGCAGATACGCAGTATTTT
cdr3_aa: CASSRGQGADTQYF
clone_size: many
d_call: TRBD1
v_call: TRBV6-2/TRBV6-3
j_call: TRBJ2-3

cdr3_nt: TGCGCCAGCAGCCACAAAGACAGGTTCACAGATACGCAGTATTTT
cdr3_aa: CASSHKDRFTDTQYF
clone_size: many
d_call: .
v_call: TRBV5-1
j_call: TRBJ2-3

cdr3_nt: TGCAGCGTCGGGGACCAAGGGTTCGCCGGGGAGCTGTTTTTT
cdr3_aa: CSVGDQGFAGELFF
clone_size: many
d_call: .
v_call: TRBV29-1
j_call: TRBJ2-2

cdr3_nt: TGTGCCAGCGGCCCCGCCCAGAGGGCCAATGAGCAGTTCTTC
cdr3_aa: CASGPAQRANEQFF
clone_size: .
d_call: .
v_call: TRBV28
j_call: TRBJ2-1